The next 20 T cell receptor beta chains were all read from a single sample in a study of blood T cell repertoires in COVID-19. Sequencing used immunoSEQ multiplex PCR; TCRdb keeps in-frame clones, though not all of them. The sample holds 200,000 to 250,000 clones; roughly 82% are singletons and the top ten take 1.4%. Sequenced sample: peripheral blood. The receptor set was obtained from a woman aged 35 to 49 who had recovered from COVID-19.

There are a few counts of this clone. The chain employs TRBV19 and TRBJ2-7; possible D gene TRBD1, 6 bases. Between the trimmed V and J ends, which lost 3 bases and 4 bases, there was a span of 10 bases. The germline gives CDR1 LNHDA, CDR2 SQIVND (reference sequence). The CDR3 has 13 residues. The DNA of the CDR3 is TGTGCCAGTAGTATGGACACAGGGTACGAGCAGTACTTC. Translation: CASSMDTGYEQYF.

The V and J genes are TRBV6-6 and TRBJ2-7, with TRBD1 matching over 10 bases. Germline CDR1 is MNHNY and CDR2 is SVGAGI (reference sequence). V lost 5 bases to trimming and J lost 6 bases; unmatched junction nucleotides: 7. The CDR3 contains 14 residues. This CDR3 reads CASSPGQGISEQYF. DNA for the CDR3: TGTGCCAGCAGTCCGGGACAGGGGATCTCCGAGCAGTACTTC.

The V and J genes are TRBV6-5 and TRBJ1-3; weak D call: TRBD1 (5 bases). This CDR3 contains 15 residues. V was shortened by 2 bases and J by 1 base, with 9 bases between the two germline ends. Germline loops: CDR1 MNHEY, CDR2 SVGAGI. CDR3 region: CASSYGGYSGNTIYF. CDR3 coding DNA: TGTGCCAGCAGTTACGGGGGGTATTCTGGAAACACCATATATTTT.

This chain joins TRBV2 and TRBJ1-6; TRBD1 might be the D (5 bases). V shed 3 bases and J shed 10 bases, with 13 bases lying between them. Germline V lookup: CDR1 SNHLY, CDR2 FYNNEI. The CDR3 extends over 14 amino acids. CDR3 in amino acids: CASSEATAQSPLHF. The CDR3, as DNA: TGTGCCAGCAGTGAGGCGACAGCGCAATCACCCCTCCACTTT.

This clone was recorded only once. The rearrangement uses TRBV29-1 and TRBJ1-1, with D perhaps TRBD1 (6 bases). Trimming took off 3 bases at V and 5 bases at J, with 13 bases between the two ends. Germline V gene lookup returns CDR1 SQVTM and CDR2 ANQGSEA. The CDR3 runs to 13 residues. CDR3 sequence: CSVEAGGWTEAFF. Written as DNA, the CDR3 is TGCAGCGTTGAGGCGGGGGGCTGGACTGAAGCTTTCTTT.

J is TRBJ1-1 and V is TRBV20-1; D perhaps matches TRBD1 (6 bases). The CDR3 has 14 amino acids. V gave up 3 bases and J gave up 5 bases, with 16 bases separating them. In germline, CDR1 is DFQATT, CDR2 SNEGSKA (reference sequence). The CDR3 sequence is CSASGGGGVTEAFF. As DNA, the CDR3 is TGCAGTGCTAGTGGCGGAGGGGGGGTAACTGAAGCTTTCTTT.

This clone was counted between two and nine times. The chain carries TRBV4-3 and TRBJ2-5; the match to TRBD2 covers 12 bases. The CDR3 runs 16 residues. Trimming cost V 3 bases and J 3 bases; bases outside gene matches: 5. Germline V CDR1 and CDR2: LGHNA, YSLEER. This chain's CDR3 is CASSQDRLAGEETQYF. The CDR3 DNA reads TGCGCCAGCAGCCAGGATAGACTAGCGGGGGAAGAGACCCAGTACTTC.

The genes are TRBV19 and TRBJ2-7; TRBD1 aligns across 10 bases. The junction had 16 bases not matched to a gene; V was cut back by 4 bases and J by 4 bases. The CDR3 loop spans 18 amino acids. Germline V gene lookup returns CDR1 LNHDA and CDR2 SQIVND (reference sequence). This chain's CDR3 is CASSSPLGGQGPVYEQYF. The CDR3 DNA reads as TGTGCCAGTAGTAGTCCCCTGGGGGGACAGGGGCCCGTTTACGAGCAGTACTTC.

This chain connects TRBV5-1 to TRBJ2-7; 7 bases match TRBD1. J lost 0 bases, V lost 0 bases, and 18 bases had no gene match. CDR3 length: 20 residues. Per the germline V gene, CDR1 is SGHRS and CDR2 is YFSETQ. In DNA form, the CDR3 reads TGCGCCAGCAGCTTGGGGAGTCCTTTAAGGACAGGCCCTAGCTCCTACGAGCAGTACTTC. Translated, it gives CASSLGSPLRTGPSSYEQYF.

The V gene is TRBV2, the J gene TRBJ1-3, with 7 nucleotides matching TRBD1. The germline V gene encodes CDR1 SNHLY and CDR2 FYNNEI. CDR3 length: 16 residues. V dropped 2 bases and J dropped 2; count of bases not matched to a gene: 6. The DNA for the CDR3 is TGTGCCAGCAGTGAATTTGCCAGGGGGACTGGAAACACCATATATTTT. It specifies CASSEFARGTGNTIYF.

V usage is TRBV11-2 and J usage is TRBJ1-6; 7 bases line up with TRBD1. The CDR3 is 15 residues long. Per germline, CDR1 SGHAT and CDR2 FQNNGV. V lost 5 bases to trimming and J lost 6 bases; unmatched junction nucleotides: 7. The chain's CDR3 is CASSKPRTGNSPLHF. The CDR3 nucleotides read TGTGCCAGCAGCAAGCCTAGGACAGGTAATTCACCCCTCCACTTT.

The rearrangement links TRBV5-4 to TRBJ2-1; 10 bases map to TRBD2. The trim removed 1 base at V and 0 bases at J, leaving 1 base unmatched. In germline, CDR1 is SGHNT, CDR2 YYREEE (reference sequence). The length of the CDR3 is 16 residues. The CDR3 region has the DNA TGTGCCAGCAGCTTGTCTAGCGGGGGCTCCTACAATGAGCAGTTCTTC. Translating gives CASSLSSGGSYNEQFF. Supplemented by reference TRBV5-4 and TRBJ2-1, the full variable domain reads ETGVTQSPTHLIKTRGQQVTLRCSSQSGHNTVSWYQQALGQGPQFIFQYYREEENGRGNFPPRFSGLQFPNYSSELNVNALELDDSALYLCASSLSSGGSYNEQFFGPGTRLTVL.

This clone was found once. V and J are TRBV23-1 and TRBJ1-1; 7 bases are shared with TRBD1. TRBV23-1 is an ORF for which the function is uncertain. J lost 1 base, V lost 2 bases, and 1 base had no gene match. The CDR3 has 14 residues. The CDR3 spells CASSQRTGNTEAFF. The CDR3 coding sequence is TGCGCCAGCAGTCAACGGACAGGGAACACTGAAGCTTTCTTT.

This chain uses TRBV10-1 with TRBJ1-1; 7 nucleotides line up with TRBD1. This CDR3 is built from 13 residues. Trimming removed 5 bases from V and 3 bases from J; junction bases left unmatched: 3. The germline V gene has CDR1 WNHNN and CDR2 SYGVQD (reference sequence). CDR3 sequence: CASSNGQDTEAFF. In DNA form, the CDR3 reads TGCGCCAGCAGTAATGGACAGGACACTGAAGCTTTCTTT.

The chain employs TRBV11-2 and TRBJ2-1, with unresolved D. V was shortened by 1 base and J by 10 bases, with 8 bases between the two germline ends. The germline CDR1 and CDR2 sequences are SGHAT and FQNNGV. This CDR3 contains 12 residues. Here the CDR3 DNA reads TGTGCCAGCAGCTTAGTCGTCCCCGAGCAGTTCTTC. Translated: CASSLVVPEQFF. Variable domain in full (rest from reference TRBV11-2 and TRBJ2-1): EAGVAQSPRYKIIEKRQSVAFWCNPISGHATLYWYQQILGQGPKLLIQFQNNGVVDDSQLPKDRFSAERLKGVDSTLKIQPAKLEDSAVYLCASSLVVPEQFFGPGTRLTVL.

This sequence joins TRBV5-1 and TRBJ2-1; 9 nucleotides match TRBD1. V shed 4 bases, J shed 5 bases, and the junction held 7 bases outside the gene matches. CDR1 SGHRS and CDR2 YFSETQ come from the germline V gene. The CDR3 spans 15 residues. The CDR3 is CASSTTGGRDNEQFF. The CDR3, as DNA: TGCGCCAGCAGCACGACAGGGGGAAGGGACAATGAGCAGTTCTTC.

The chain links TRBV4-3 to TRBJ2-3; TRBD2 matches at 10 bases. The V segment lost 1 base and the J segment 2 bases; nucleotides outside the gene matches: 15. CDR1 and CDR2 from the germline V gene are LGHNA and YSLEER. The CDR3 is 20 residues long. The DNA for the CDR3 is TGCGCCAGCAGCCAAGTGTGGATCTTGGGTAGCGGGGGGTACACAGATACGCAGTATTTT. Amino acids: CASSQVWILGSGGYTDTQYF.

The chain recombines TRBV5-1 with TRBJ1-1; the D gene is possibly TRBD1 (6 bases). The CDR3 is 18 residues long. V lost 1 base and J 0 bases, leaving 19 bases between the germline ends. CDR1 is SGHRS, CDR2 YFSETQ, per germline. The CDR3 region is CASSLLSRGRTVNTEAFF. The CDR3 nucleotides are TGCGCCAGCAGCTTGCTTTCCAGGGGTCGTACCGTGAACACTGAAGCTTTCTTT.

The chain couples TRBV30 to TRBJ1-5; D remains ambiguous. The CDR3 extends over 13 amino acids. CDR1 GTSNPN and CDR2 SVGIG come from the germline V gene (reference sequence). V was clipped by 6 bases and J by 0 bases, with 9 bases between them. CDR3 sequence: CACQTDSNQPQHF. Here the CDR3 DNA reads TGTGCCTGCCAGACTGATAGCAATCAGCCCCAGCATTTT.

The genes are TRBV5-6 and TRBJ2-7; no firm D call. Per germline, CDR1 SGHDT and CDR2 YYEEEE. V was cut by 0 bases and J by 9 bases, with 10 bases left in between. CDR3 length: 12 amino acids. The chain's CDR3 is CASSLATSVQYF. CDR3 nucleotides: TGTGCCAGCAGCTTGGCGACAAGTGTGCAGTACTTC.